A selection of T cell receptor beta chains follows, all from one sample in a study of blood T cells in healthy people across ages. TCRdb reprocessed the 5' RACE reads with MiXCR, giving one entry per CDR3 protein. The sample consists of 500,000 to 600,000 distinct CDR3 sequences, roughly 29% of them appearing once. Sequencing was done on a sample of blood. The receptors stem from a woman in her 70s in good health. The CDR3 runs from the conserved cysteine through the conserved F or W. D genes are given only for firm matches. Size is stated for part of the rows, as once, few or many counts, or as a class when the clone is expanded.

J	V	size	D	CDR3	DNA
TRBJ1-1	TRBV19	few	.	CASSMKGLNTEAFF	TGTGCCAGTAGTATGAAGGGGCTAAACACTGAAGCTTTCTTT
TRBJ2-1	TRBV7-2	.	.	CASSPGVNYNEQFF	TGTGCCAGCAGCCCAGGGGTGAACTACAATGAGCAGTTCTTC
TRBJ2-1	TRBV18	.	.	CASSPVAGAPLGEFF	TGTGCCAGCTCACCAGTGGCAGGGGCCCCCCTGGGGGAGTTCTTC
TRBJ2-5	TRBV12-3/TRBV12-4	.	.	CASNFAGGPQETQYF	TGTGCCAGCAATTTCGCAGGGGGGCCACAAGAGACCCAGTACTTC
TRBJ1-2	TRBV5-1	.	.	CASSLGQPANYGYTF	TGCGCCAGCAGCTTGGGGCAGCCTGCTAACTATGGCTACACCTTC
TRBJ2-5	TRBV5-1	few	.	CASSLKERETQYF	TGCGCCAGCAGTCTTAAAGAACGAGAGACCCAGTATTTC
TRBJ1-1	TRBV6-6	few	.	CASTSRALNTEAFF	TGTGCCAGCACCAGCCGGGCCTTGAACACTGAAGCTTTCTTT
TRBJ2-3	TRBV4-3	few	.	CASSQETGGLTQYF	TGCGCCAGCAGCCAAGAGACGGGGGGCCTTACGCAGTATTTT
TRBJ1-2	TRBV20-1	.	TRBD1	CSAGQVPYGYTF	TGCAGTGCAGGACAGGTTCCCTATGGCTACACCTTC
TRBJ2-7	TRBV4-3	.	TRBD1	CASSRQGKVGYEQYF	TGCGCCAGCAGTAGACAGGGTAAGGTCGGCTACGAGCAGTACTTC
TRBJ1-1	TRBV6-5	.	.	CASSNAGRRAFF	TGTGCCAGCAGTAACGCGGGGCGGAGAGCTTTCTTT
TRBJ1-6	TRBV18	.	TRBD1	CASSPTSGGRGSPLHF	TGTGCCAGCTCACCTACCTCAGGGGGCAGGGGTTCACCCCTCCACTTT
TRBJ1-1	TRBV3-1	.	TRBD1	CASSQGSGGVGAEAFF	TGTGCCAGCAGCCAAGGATCAGGGGGCGTCGGCGCTGAAGCTTTCTTT
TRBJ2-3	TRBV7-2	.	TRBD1	CASSLMGQGRDTQYF	TGTGCCAGCAGCTTAATGGGACAGGGAAGAGATACGCAGTATTTT
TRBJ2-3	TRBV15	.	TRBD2	CATSRGGGGARSDTQYF	TGTGCCACCAGCAGAGGTGGCGGGGGGGCCAGGTCAGATACGCAGTATTTT
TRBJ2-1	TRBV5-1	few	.	CASSDMGGTLTYNEQFF	TGCGCCAGCAGCGACATGGGTGGGACTCTAACCTACAATGAGCAGTTCTTC
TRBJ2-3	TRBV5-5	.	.	CASSLGGLVTDTQYF	TGTGCCAGCAGCTTGGGAGGACTCGTCACAGATACGCAGTATTTT
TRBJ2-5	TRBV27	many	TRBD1	CASSWTGQETQYF	TGTGCCAGCAGTTGGACAGGTCAAGAGACCCAGTACTTC
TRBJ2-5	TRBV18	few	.	CASSSGQEETQYF	TGTGCCAGCTCAAGCGGCCAGGAGGAGACCCAGTACTTC
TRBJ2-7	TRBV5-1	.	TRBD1	CASSLRTGVNEQYF	TGCGCCAGCAGCCTGAGGACAGGGGTGAACGAGCAGTACTTC
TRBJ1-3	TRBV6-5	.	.	CASSYLAGSGNTIYF	TGTGCCAGCAGTTACTTGGCGGGCTCTGGAAACACCATATATTTT
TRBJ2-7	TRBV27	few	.	CASSPTYQTGDFYEQYF	TGTGCCAGCAGTCCCACCTACCAGACAGGCGACTTTTACGAGCAGTACTTC
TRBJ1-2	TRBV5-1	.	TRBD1	CASSWGPPGQVSSTYGYTF	TGCGCCAGCAGCTGGGGGCCGCCGGGACAGGTCTCGTCGACCTATGGCTACACCTTC
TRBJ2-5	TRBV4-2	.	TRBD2	CASSQRLAGTYGETQYF	TGTGCCAGCAGCCAACGACTAGCGGGGACGTACGGGGAGACCCAGTACTTC
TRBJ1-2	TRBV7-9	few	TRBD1	CANSPGQGLGYGYTF	TGTGCCAACAGCCCCGGACAGGGATTGGGCTATGGCTACACCTTC
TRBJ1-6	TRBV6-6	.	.	CASSDSRGLSSPLHF	TGTGCCAGCAGTGACTCTAGAGGGCTGAGTTCACCCCTCCACTTT
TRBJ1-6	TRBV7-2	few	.	CASRETGYSPLHF	TGTGCCAGCAGGGAAACAGGGTACTCACCCCTCCACTTT
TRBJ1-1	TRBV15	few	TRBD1	CATSRGDRTFTEAFF	TGTGCCACCAGCAGAGGGGACAGGACTTTCACTGAAGCTTTCTTT
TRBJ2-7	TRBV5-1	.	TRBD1	CASSLGRQGIYEQYF	TGCGCCAGCAGCTTGGGCAGACAGGGAATCTACGAGCAGTACTTC
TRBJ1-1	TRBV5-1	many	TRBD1	CASSLGQGMNTEAFF	TGTGCCAGCTCACTGGGACAGGGGATGAACACTGAAGCTTTCTTT
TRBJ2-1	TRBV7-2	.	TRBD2	CASSFIAGGHNNEQFF	TGTGCCAGCAGCTTCATAGCGGGGGGACACAATAATGAGCAGTTCTTC
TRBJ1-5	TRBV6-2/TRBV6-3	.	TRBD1	CASSRPWDRVSNQPQHF	TGTGCCAGCAGTCGGCCATGGGACAGGGTGAGCAATCAGCCCCAGCATTTT
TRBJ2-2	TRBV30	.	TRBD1	CAWSQDRGTGELFF	TGTGCCTGGAGTCAGGACAGGGGCACCGGGGAGCTGTTTTTT
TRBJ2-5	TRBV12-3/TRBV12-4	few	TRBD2	CASSSSSGGAQETQYF	TGTGCCAGCAGTTCCTCTAGCGGGGGGGCCCAGGAGACCCAGTACTTC
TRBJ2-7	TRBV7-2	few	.	CTSSPGVGTLYEQYF	TGTACCAGCAGCCCTGGGGTCGGGACACTCTACGAGCAGTACTTC
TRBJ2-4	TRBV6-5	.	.	CATRGKGKNIQYF	TGTGCCACCAGGGGCAAAGGGAAAAACATTCAGTACTTC
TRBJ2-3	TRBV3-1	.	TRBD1	CASSFRGGWGTNADTQYF	TGTGCCAGCAGCTTCCGAGGGGGCTGGGGAACTAATGCGGATACGCAGTATTTT
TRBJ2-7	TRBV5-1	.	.	CASSLGGSLIDEQYF	TGCGCCAGCAGCTTGGGGGGATCCCTTATCGACGAGCAGTACTTC
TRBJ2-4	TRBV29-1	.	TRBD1	CSVIAKDRADNIQYF	TGCAGCGTTATTGCGAAGGACAGGGCGGATAACATTCAGTACTTC
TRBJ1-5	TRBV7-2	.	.	CASSLAPGGQGPQHF	TGTGCCAGCAGCTTAGCCCCGGGAGGGCAAGGTCCCCAGCATTTT
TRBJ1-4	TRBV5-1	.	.	CASTDPPNEKLFF	TGCGCCAGCACGGATCCACCCAATGAAAAACTGTTTTTT
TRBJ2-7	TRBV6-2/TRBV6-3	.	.	CASSLRDPYEQYF	TGTGCCAGCAGTTTACGCGACCCCTACGAGCAGTACTTC
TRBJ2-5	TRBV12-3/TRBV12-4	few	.	CASTLSDQETQYF	TGTGCCAGCACCCTTAGCGACCAAGAGACCCAGTACTTC
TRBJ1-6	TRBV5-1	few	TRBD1	CASTTGTGNSPLHF	TGCGCCAGCACCACCGGGACAGGGAATTCACCCCTCCACTTT
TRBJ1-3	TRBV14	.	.	CASRISGGNTIYF	TGTGCCAGCAGAATATCCGGAGGAAACACCATATATTTT
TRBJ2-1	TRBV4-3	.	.	CASSQRTGSYNEQFF	TGCGCCAGCAGCCAACGGACGGGTTCCTACAATGAGCAGTTCTTC
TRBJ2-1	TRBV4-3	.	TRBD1	CASSQSPLTGSPYNEQFF	TGCGCCAGCAGCCAATCCCCCCTGACAGGGAGTCCCTACAATGAGCAGTTCTTC
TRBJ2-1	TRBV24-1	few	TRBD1	CATSDPTGGRSDEQFF	TGTGCCACCAGTGATCCGACAGGGGGTAGGTCAGATGAGCAGTTCTTC
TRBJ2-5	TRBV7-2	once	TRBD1	CASSSSGQGASQYF	TGTGCCAGCAGCTCCTCGGGACAGGGGGCGTCCCAGTACTTC
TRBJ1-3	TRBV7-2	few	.	CASSYAGPSGNTIYF	TGTGCCAGCAGCTACGCAGGGCCCTCTGGAAACACCATATATTTT
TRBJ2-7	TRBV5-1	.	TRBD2	CASSRTDGGAYEQYF	TGCGCCAGCAGCCGAACCGACGGGGGGGCCTACGAGCAGTACTTC
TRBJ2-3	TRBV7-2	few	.	CASSRPGLRTDTQYF	TGTGCCAGCAGCCGCCCGGGACTCCGCACAGATACGCAGTATTTT
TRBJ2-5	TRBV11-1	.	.	CASSPRASATQYF	TGTGCCAGCAGCCCAAGGGCCTCAGCGACCCAGTACTTC
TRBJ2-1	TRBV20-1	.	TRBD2	CSAVNLAGGLGLEQFF	TGCAGTGCTGTAAACCTAGCGGGGGGACTCGGACTTGAGCAGTTCTTC